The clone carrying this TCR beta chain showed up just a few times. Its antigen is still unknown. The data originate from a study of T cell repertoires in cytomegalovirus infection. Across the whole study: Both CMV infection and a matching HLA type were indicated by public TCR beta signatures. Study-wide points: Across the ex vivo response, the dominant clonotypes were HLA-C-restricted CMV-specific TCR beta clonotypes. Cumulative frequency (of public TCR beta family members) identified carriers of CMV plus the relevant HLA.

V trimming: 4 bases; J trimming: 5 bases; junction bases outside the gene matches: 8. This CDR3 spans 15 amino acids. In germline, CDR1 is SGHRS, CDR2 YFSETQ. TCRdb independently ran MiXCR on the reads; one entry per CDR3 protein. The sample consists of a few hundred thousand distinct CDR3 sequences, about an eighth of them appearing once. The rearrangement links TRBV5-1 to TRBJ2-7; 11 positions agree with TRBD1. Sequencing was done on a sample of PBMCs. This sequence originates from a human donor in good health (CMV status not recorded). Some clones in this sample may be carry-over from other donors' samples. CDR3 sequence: CASSLDRDRGNEQYF. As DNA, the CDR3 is TGCGCCAGCAGCCTAGACCGGGACAGGGGGAACGAGCAGTACTTC.